This T cell receptor (beta chain) is drawn from a study of cytomegalovirus exposure and HLA in healthy donors. Study-wide results and caveats: A previous analysis found most TCR beta V segments productive roughly 90% or roughly 30% of the time. In vitro assays verified that a few CMV-associated chains recognized CMV antigens specifically. The presence/absence work took it that sequencing depth was about the same across donors.

Investigators did not record CMV serostatus for this donor. Comments on this clone: Its antigen is not identified.

The PCR was carried out with 60 Vbeta primers and 13 Jbeta primers. This table comes from immunoSEQ multiplex PCR, and its TCRdb copy is limited to in-frame clones, with some not included. Found here are about 230,000 clones, more than 75% of them singletons; the top ten hold 1.3%. Germline CDR1 reads MNHEY; CDR2 reads SVGAGI. V dropped 4 bases and J dropped 4; count of bases not matched to a gene: 2. The CDR3 is 15 residues long. The sequence was obtained from a human donor in good health. The rearrangement joins TRBV6-5 to TRBJ2-2, with 11 positions matching TRBD2. Sequencing was done on a sample of PBMCs. The CDR3, as DNA: TGTGCCAGCAGTTGGGGGACTAGCGGCACCGGGGAGCTGTTTTTT. Encoded protein: CASSWGTSGTGELFF.